The rows below give T cell receptor beta chains drawn from one sample of a study of persistence of HIV-infected CD4 T cells. These receptors are not linked to any known antigen. Measured with immunoSEQ multiplex PCR; TCRdb has only the in-frame clones, and not every one. The sample lists 25,000 to 30,000 clones, about 80% seen once, with 0.75% to 0.95% in the top ten. The specimen was CD4+ T cells sorted from PBMCs after roughly 18-hour stimulation, collected from a patient who received antiretroviral therapy. These receptors were taken from an adult woman with HIV who was CMV-seropositive. Each CDR3 is given with its conserved first and last residue. D genes are given only for firm matches. The listing skips clone size in some rows; elsewhere it reads once, few, many or a size class.

CDR3: CASSQDWGTGYGYTF
DNA: TGCGCCAGCAGCCAAGATTGGGGCACAGGCTATGGCTACACCTTC
J: TRBJ1-2
length: 15
V: TRBV4-1
D: NA
size: NA

CDR3: CASSLGLNYGYTF
DNA: TGTGCCAGCAGCCTGGGTCTTAACTATGGCTACACCTTC
J: TRBJ1-2
length: 13
V: TRBV2
D: NA
size: once

CDR3: CASSLAWTGDSPLHF
DNA: TGTGCCAGCAGCTTAGCCTGGACAGGGGATTCACCCCTCCACTTT
J: TRBJ1-6
length: 15
V: TRBV7-6
D: TRBD1
size: NA

CDR3: CSASIQPNTGELFF
DNA: TGCAGTGCTAGTATCCAGCCGAACACCGGGGAGCTGTTTTTT
J: TRBJ2-2
length: 14
V: TRBV20-1
D: NA
size: NA

CDR3: CATSFSGQRAFF
DNA: TGTGCCACCTCATTCTCAGGGCAGAGAGCTTTCTTT
J: TRBJ1-1
length: 12
V: TRBV28
D: NA
size: NA

CDR3: CSVVGRKQGDGYTF
DNA: TGCAGCGTTGTGGGTCGGAAACAAGGAGATGGCTACACCTTC
J: TRBJ1-2
length: 14
V: TRBV29-1
D: NA
size: NA

CDR3: CASSLFGTTDTGELFF
DNA: TGTGCCAGCAGCTTATTCGGGACTACGGACACCGGGGAGCTGTTTTTT
J: TRBJ2-2
length: 16
V: TRBV7-3
D: TRBD2
size: NA

CDR3: CASSPHRQGSMNTEAFF
DNA: TGTGCCAGCAGCCCTCACCGACAGGGGAGTATGAACACTGAAGCTTTCTTT
J: TRBJ1-1
length: 17
V: TRBV3-1/TRBV3-2
D: TRBD1
size: NA

CDR3: CASSPGQGATDTQYF
DNA: TGTGCCAGTAGTCCGGGACAGGGGGCCACAGATACGCAGTATTTT
J: TRBJ2-3
length: 15
V: TRBV19
D: TRBD1
size: NA

CDR3: CASSLAQRGPFF
DNA: TGTGCCAGCAGCTTAGCGCAACGGGGACCGTTCTTC
J: TRBJ2-1
length: 12
V: TRBV7-2
D: NA
size: NA

CDR3: CASSDREGAFNQPQHF
DNA: TGTGCCAGCAGTGACCGAGAGGGGGCTTTCAATCAGCCCCAGCATTTT
J: TRBJ1-5
length: 16
V: TRBV6-1
D: TRBD1
size: NA

CDR3: CASRGRINTGELFF
DNA: TGTGCCAGCAGAGGCAGAATTAACACCGGGGAGCTGTTTTTT
J: TRBJ2-2
length: 14
V: TRBV7-2
D: NA
size: NA

CDR3: CAWRAREGFGQPQHF
DNA: TGTGCCTGGAGGGCCCGGGAGGGGTTCGGACAGCCCCAGCATTTT
J: TRBJ1-5
length: 15
V: TRBV30
D: NA
size: NA

CDR3: CASTPGGPLNEQFF
DNA: TGTGCCAGCACCCCGGGGGGGCCGCTCAATGAGCAGTTCTTC
J: TRBJ2-1
length: 14
V: TRBV7-9
D: TRBD2
size: NA

CDR3: CASTLTGAGYTF
DNA: TGTGCCAGCACCCTAACAGGGGCTGGCTACACCTTC
J: TRBJ1-2
length: 12
V: TRBV7-9
D: TRBD1
size: NA

CDR3: CASSRSVIDTQYF
DNA: TGTGCCAGCAGTCGTAGCGTCATAGATACGCAGTATTTT
J: TRBJ2-3
length: 13
V: TRBV7-3
D: NA
size: few

CDR3: CASSPFGGTDGVYGYTF
DNA: TGTGCCAGCTCACCCTTCGGGGGAACGGACGGGGTTTATGGCTACACCTTC
J: TRBJ1-2
length: 17
V: TRBV18
D: NA
size: NA

CDR3: CAWSQTGANVLTF
DNA: TGTGCCTGGAGCCAGACTGGGGCCAACGTCCTGACTTTC
J: TRBJ2-6
length: 13
V: TRBV30
D: NA
size: NA

CDR3: CSVGGTSGGPRGFF
DNA: TGCAGCGTTGGAGGGACTAGCGGGGGGCCAAGAGGTTTCTTC
J: TRBJ2-1
length: 14
V: TRBV29-1
D: TRBD2
size: NA

CDR3: CASSLVGFEDNEQFF
DNA: TGTGCCAGCAGCTTAGTGGGGTTTGAAGACAATGAGCAGTTCTTC
J: TRBJ2-1
length: 15
V: TRBV7-3
D: NA
size: NA

CDR3: CASSQGRANTEAFF
DNA: TGTGCCAGCAGCCAAGGACGGGCGAACACTGAAGCTTTCTTT
J: TRBJ1-1
length: 14
V: TRBV3-1/TRBV3-2
D: NA
size: NA

CDR3: CASTTTGPGNSPLHF
DNA: TGCGCCAGCACCACGACAGGCCCCGGTAATTCACCCCTCCACTTT
J: TRBJ1-6
length: 15
V: TRBV10-2
D: NA
size: NA

CDR3: CASRPTGTGIETQYF
DNA: TGTGCCAGCAGACCTACCGGGACAGGGATAGAGACCCAGTACTTC
J: TRBJ2-5
length: 15
V: TRBV6-2/TRBV6-3
D: TRBD1
size: few

CDR3: CASSLSGANVLTF
DNA: TGTGCCAGCAGTTTGTCTGGGGCCAACGTCCTGACTTTC
J: TRBJ2-6
length: 13
V: TRBV12-3/TRBV12-4
D: NA
size: few

CDR3: CASKRGDAFF
DNA: TGTGCCAGCAAAAGGGGTGACGCTTTCTTT
J: TRBJ1-1
length: 10
V: TRBV28
D: NA
size: NA

CDR3: CAWSEGSGHTGELFF
DNA: TGTGCCTGGAGTGAAGGTAGCGGTCACACCGGGGAGCTGTTTTTT
J: TRBJ2-2
length: 15
V: TRBV30
D: NA
size: NA

CDR3: CASSTGTGNPPLHF
DNA: TGTGCCAGCAGCACCGGGACAGGGAACCCACCCCTCCACTTT
J: TRBJ1-6
length: 14
V: TRBV11-3
D: TRBD1
size: NA

CDR3: CASSLTNQNTGELFF
DNA: TGCGCCAGCAGCCTGACCAACCAGAACACCGGGGAGCTGTTTTTT
J: TRBJ2-2
length: 15
V: TRBV5-1
D: NA
size: NA

CDR3: CASSLVRGINEQFF
DNA: TGCGCCAGCAGCCTGGTCCGGGGCATTAATGAGCAGTTCTTC
J: TRBJ2-1
length: 14
V: TRBV5-1
D: NA
size: NA

CDR3: CAWSYQGHGSPLHF
DNA: TGTGCCTGGAGTTACCAGGGCCATGGATCACCCCTCCACTTT
J: TRBJ1-6
length: 14
V: TRBV30
D: NA
size: NA

CDR3: CAVIQGGLNSPLHF
DNA: TGTGCCGTAATACAGGGGGGCCTTAATTCACCCCTCCACTTT
J: TRBJ1-6
length: 14
V: TRBV2
D: TRBD1
size: NA

CDR3: CASSLAGGGAYGYTF
DNA: TGCGCCAGCAGCTTGGCGGGCGGGGGCGCATACGGCTACACCTTC
J: TRBJ1-2
length: 15
V: TRBV5-1
D: NA
size: once

CDR3: CASSERGDDTGELFF
DNA: TGTGCCAGCAGTGAGAGAGGGGATGACACCGGGGAGCTGTTTTTT
J: TRBJ2-2
length: 15
V: TRBV6-1
D: NA
size: NA

CDR3: CATSSGVSTDTQYF
DNA: TGTGCCACCTCGAGCGGGGTTAGCACAGATACGCAGTATTTT
J: TRBJ2-3
length: 14
V: TRBV2
D: TRBD2
size: NA

CDR3: CASRATSANEQFF
DNA: TGTGCCAGCAGAGCGACTAGCGCTAATGAGCAGTTCTTC
J: TRBJ2-1
length: 13
V: TRBV2
D: TRBD2
size: NA

CDR3: CASSPGRAGGYTF
DNA: TGTGCCAGCAGCCCGGGGAGGGCGGGTGGCTACACCTTC
J: TRBJ1-2
length: 13
V: TRBV2
D: NA
size: NA

CDR3: CSSSGNTEAFF
DNA: TGCAGCTCCAGCGGGAACACTGAAGCTTTCTTT
J: TRBJ1-1
length: 11
V: TRBV29-1
D: NA
size: NA

CDR3: CASSLEGQARNTIYF
DNA: TGCGCCAGCAGCTTGGAGGGACAGGCAAGAAACACCATATATTTT
J: TRBJ1-3
length: 15
V: TRBV5-1
D: TRBD1
size: NA

CDR3: CSVEGGGQVGYTF
DNA: TGCAGCGTTGAAGGTGGAGGACAAGTGGGCTACACCTTC
J: TRBJ1-2
length: 13
V: TRBV29-1
D: NA
size: NA

CDR3: CASSEDQFSGNTIYF
DNA: TGTGCCAGCAGTGAAGACCAGTTCTCTGGAAACACCATATATTTT
J: TRBJ1-3
length: 15
V: TRBV6-4
D: NA
size: few

CDR3: CASSYRTQYNEQFF
DNA: TGTGCCAGCAGTTACAGGACACAATACAATGAGCAGTTCTTC
J: TRBJ2-1
length: 14
V: TRBV6-5
D: NA
size: few

CDR3: CASSQVGGGNQPQHF
DNA: TGCGCCAGCAGCCAAGTAGGGGGGGGGAATCAGCCCCAGCATTTT
J: TRBJ1-5
length: 15
V: TRBV4-1
D: NA
size: NA

CDR3: CAWRERGGETQYF
DNA: TGTGCCTGGAGGGAGCGGGGAGGGGAGACCCAGTACTTC
J: TRBJ2-5
length: 13
V: TRBV30
D: TRBD2
size: NA

CDR3: CASSQDRGGYGYTF
DNA: TGTGCCAGCAGTCAGGACAGGGGAGGCTATGGCTACACCTTC
J: TRBJ1-2
length: 14
V: TRBV6-5
D: TRBD1
size: NA

CDR3: CASSVAGHPNTEAFF
DNA: TGCGCCAGCAGCGTAGCGGGACACCCGAACACTGAAGCTTTCTTT
J: TRBJ1-1
length: 15
V: TRBV5-1
D: NA
size: NA

CDR3: CAWSGGLRDEQFF
DNA: TGTGCCTGGAGTGGGGGGCTTCGGGATGAGCAGTTCTTC
J: TRBJ2-1
length: 13
V: TRBV30
D: NA
size: NA

CDR3: CASSYSRTGGITPLHF
DNA: TGTGCCAGCAGTTACTCACGGACAGGGGGCATTACACCCCTCCACTTT
J: TRBJ1-6
length: 16
V: TRBV6-5
D: TRBD1
size: NA

CDR3: CASSLAGGDYGYTF
DNA: TGCGCCAGCAGCTTGGCAGGGGGGGACTATGGCTACACCTTC
J: TRBJ1-2
length: 14
V: TRBV5-1
D: TRBD1
size: NA

CDR3: CASSSPGVSNYGYTF
DNA: TGTGCCAGCAGTTCCCCCGGGGTCTCTAACTATGGCTACACCTTC
J: TRBJ1-2
length: 15
V: TRBV28
D: NA
size: NA

CDR3: CASRRTSTDTQYF
DNA: TGTGCCAGCAGAAGGACGAGCACAGATACGCAGTATTTT
J: TRBJ2-3
length: 13
V: TRBV2
D: NA
size: NA

CDR3: CASSNTNTEAFF
DNA: TGTGCCAGCAGCAACACGAACACTGAAGCTTTCTTT
J: TRBJ1-1
length: 12
V: TRBV7-3
D: NA
size: NA

CDR3: CAIRSATGDEKLFF
DNA: TGTGCCATCAGAAGCGCGACAGGGGATGAAAAACTGTTTTTT
J: TRBJ1-4
length: 14
V: TRBV10-3
D: TRBD1
size: NA

CDR3: CASSWGPYNEQFF
DNA: TGCGCCAGCAGCTGGGGGCCCTACAATGAGCAGTTCTTC
J: TRBJ2-1
length: 13
V: TRBV5-1
D: NA
size: NA

CDR3: CASKQVLVDTQYF
DNA: TGTGCCAGCAAACAGGTACTTGTGGATACGCAGTATTTT
J: TRBJ2-3
length: 13
V: TRBV5-5
D: NA
size: NA

CDR3: CASRQGANQPQHF
DNA: TGTGCCAGCAGACAGGGGGCCAATCAGCCCCAGCATTTT
J: TRBJ1-5
length: 13
V: TRBV6-5
D: TRBD1
size: NA

CDR3: CASSLVGTAGGEAFF
DNA: TGTGCCAGCAGCTTAGTTGGGACCGCCGGGGGGGAAGCTTTCTTT
J: TRBJ1-1
length: 15
V: TRBV7-9
D: NA
size: medium-sized

CDR3: CASSQAPPSGSYNEQFF
DNA: TGCGCCAGCAGCCAAGCGCCCCCTAGCGGATCCTACAATGAGCAGTTCTTC
J: TRBJ2-1
length: 17
V: TRBV4-1
D: TRBD2
size: once

CDR3: CASSDRTSGYNEQFF
DNA: TGTGCCAGCAGTGACAGGACTAGCGGCTACAATGAGCAGTTCTTC
J: TRBJ2-1
length: 15
V: TRBV6-1
D: TRBD2
size: NA

CDR3: CASSTGRNNSPLHF
DNA: TGTGCCAGCAGCACCGGACGGAATAATTCACCCCTCCACTTT
J: TRBJ1-6
length: 14
V: TRBV11-2
D: NA
size: NA

CDR3: CASSPATAIPEAFF
DNA: TGTGCCAGCAGCCCAGCGACAGCAATCCCTGAAGCTTTCTTT
J: TRBJ1-1
length: 14
V: TRBV9
D: NA
size: NA